Included here is one TCR beta chain sequence, with context. Per the authors' pipeline: Estimates of nucleated cell counts were drawn from the amplification of reference gene primers. Measured with immunoSEQ multiplex PCR; TCRdb has only the in-frame clones, and not every one. The V and J calls and clone size are taken from that table; D and trimming were inferred from the DNA. The table has over 200,000 clones, around nine tenths seen once; the top ten hold approximately 1.5%. This sample is drawn from a study of blood T cell repertoires in COVID-19. Background on the study: Collection of acute and convalescent COVID-19 samples took place in the United States, Italy and Spain. T cells, B-cell-depleted T cells, or PBMCs supplied cDNA or gDNA.

The germline V gene has CDR1 SNHLY and CDR2 FYNNEI. The CDR3 has 16 residues. Deletions cut 6 bases from V and 3 bases from J, with 21 bases between. The rearrangement joins TRBV2 to TRBJ2-7, with D perhaps matching TRBD2 (6 bases). This TCR was sampled from a man between 18 and 35 years old with active or convalescent COVID-19. The sample was peripheral blood. CDR3 bases: TGTGCCAGCAGAAGAATGGAGGGGCTAGACAACTACGAGCAGTACTTC. It is translated as CASRRMEGLDNYEQYF.